Each of the 28 T cell receptor beta chains below was sequenced from the same sample in a study of vaccination and CD4 T cells after COVID-19. Sequencing of DNA taken from cultured CD4+ T cells relied on the Oncomine TCR Beta short-read assay. TCRdb redid the calling of the PCR reads with MiXCR, one entry per CDR3 protein. The sample records 15,000 or so distinct CDR3 sequences, about 33% being singletons. The antigens these receptors bind are not known. Treatment here: roughly 11-day PBMC culture with coronavirus spike peptide pools or control peptides (ViraFEST assay). Sequencing input: cultured CD4+ T cells from blood. The receptors stem from a human donor with COVID-19.

This chain connects TRBV11-3 to TRBJ2-3; 9 bases are a match to TRBD1. After removal of 5 bases from V and 3 bases from J, the junction contained 12 bases not matched to a gene. The CDR3 length is 17 residues. Germline CDR1 is SGHNT and CDR2 is YENEEA. In nucleotides, the CDR3 is TGTGCCAGCAGCATGGGTCAGGGACAGGGTTTTACAGATACGCAGTATTTT. Translation: CASSMGQGQGFTDTQYF.

This clonotype turned up a few times. This sequence joins TRBV6-1 and TRBJ1-6, with 7 bases fitting TRBD1. V lost 6 bases to trimming and J lost 9 bases; unmatched junction nucleotides: 5. Germline values: CDR1 MNHNS, CDR2 SASEGT. The CDR3 runs 13 residues. CDR3 residues: CASRMDRLSPLHF. The CDR3 DNA sequence: TGTGCCAGCAGAATGGACAGGCTTTCACCCCTCCACTTT.

This clonotype is medium-sized in the sample. This chain joins TRBV2 and TRBJ2-2; possible D gene TRBD1, 6 bases. CDR3 length equals 15 residues. CDR1 and CDR2 (germline): SNHLY, FYNNEI. Trimming cost V 0 bases and J 4 bases, with 9 bases left between them. The chain's CDR3 is CASSEAQGPTGELFF. As DNA, the CDR3 is TGTGCCAGCAGTGAAGCACAGGGTCCCACCGGGGAGCTGTTTTTT.

The rearrangement uses TRBV6-5 and TRBJ2-7, with TRBD1 identical over 8 bases. CDR1 and CDR2 (germline): MNHEY, SVGAGI. The CDR3 loop spans 17 amino acids. Trimming cost V 0 bases and J 3 bases; bases outside gene matches: 10. DNA for the CDR3: TGTGCCAGCAGTTACTCGATACCCAGGGGGCACTTCTACGAGCAGTACTTC. This translates into CASSYSIPRGHFYEQYF.

This sequence joins TRBV5-1 and TRBJ2-2; 8 nucleotides align to TRBD2. Germline assignment: CDR1 SGHRS and CDR2 YFSETQ. The V and J ends lost 0 bases and 5 bases, in that order; junction bases with no gene match: 9. The CDR3 contains 17 residues. The CDR3 reads CASSLVSGGGRTGELFF. CDR3 in DNA: TGCGCCAGCAGCTTGGTTTCCGGGGGGGGCCGAACCGGGGAGCTGTTTTTT.

This chain connects TRBV10-3 to TRBJ2-1; the match to TRBD1 covers 8 bases. Germline V gene data show CDR1 as ENHRY and CDR2 as SYGVKD. Trimming took 3 bases from V and 5 from J; bases not matched to a gene: 6. CDR3 length equals 15 residues. The CDR3 DNA follows: TGTGCCATCAGTGACCGACAGGGGATACACAATGAGCAGTTCTTC. It is translated as CAISDRQGIHNEQFF.

This clonotype showed up just a few times. CDR3 bases: TGTGCCAGTAGTATAGGACAGACTAGCACAGATACGCAGTATTTT. Its protein is CASSIGQTSTDTQYF. V and J are TRBV19 and TRBJ2-3; maybe TRBD1 (5 bases). This CDR3 spans 15 amino acids. CDR1 LNHDA and CDR2 SQIVND come from the germline V gene (reference sequence). With 1 base removed from V and 0 bases from J, the gap between germline ends came to 8 bases. The entire variable domain, with the rest obtained from reference TRBV19 and TRBJ2-3, is as follows: DGGITQSPKYLFRKEGQNVTLSCEQNLNHDAMYWYRQDPGQGLRLIYYSQIVNDFQKGDIAEGYSVSREKKESFPLTVTSAQKNPTAFYLCASSIGQTSTDTQYFGPGTRLTVL.

The chain uses TRBV29-1 and TRBJ1-1; TRBD1 aligns across 9 bases. Germline CDR1 and CDR2: SQVTM and ANQGSEA. The CDR3 has 13 residues. The V gene end was trimmed by 8 bases and the J gene end by 6 bases; junction bases not matched to a gene: 10. CDR3 amino acids: CSIKQGAYAEAFF. The CDR3 DNA follows: TGCAGCATTAAACAGGGGGCATACGCTGAAGCTTTCTTT.

This clonotype was seen only a few times. The chain combines TRBV6-5 with TRBJ2-5; D tentatively reads TRBD1 or TRBD2 (5 bases each). This CDR3 comprises 17 residues. V lost 0 bases and J 5 bases, leaving 19 bases between the germline ends. The germline V gene encodes CDR1 MNHEY and CDR2 SVGAGI. CDR3 protein: CASSYSRTGTPRETQYF. As DNA, the CDR3 is TGTGCCAGCAGTTACTCCCGTACCGGGACCCCGAGGGAGACCCAGTACTTC.

The chain is built from TRBV6-1 and TRBJ1-4; D gene uncertain. This CDR3 spans 16 amino acids. From germline, CDR1 is MNHNS and CDR2 SASEGT. The V end lost 7 bases, the J end lost 3 bases, and 18 bases lay between the germline ends. The DNA of the CDR3 is TGTGCCAGCAACTCAGGTCGCGACCCTCCTAATGAAAAACTGTTTTTT. This sequence encodes CASNSGRDPPNEKLFF.

The chain has TRBV12-2 and TRBJ2-2. TRBV12-2 is deemed a pseudogene. This CDR3 has 13 residues. As DNA, the CDR3 is TGTGCAAGTCGCTTAGGAGACACCGGGGAGCTGTTTTTT. Amino acids: CASRLGDTGELFF.

The rearrangement uses TRBV11-2 and TRBJ1-1; TRBD1 is a possible D gene (5 bases). Germline V gives CDR1 SGHAT, CDR2 FQNNGV. Trimming shortened V by 1 base and J by 4 bases, and 13 bases separated the two germline ends. The CDR3 sequence is 15 residues long. The CDR3 sequence: CASSLGVRGSTEAFF. In DNA form, the CDR3 reads TGTGCCAGCAGCTTAGGGGTGAGGGGTTCCACTGAAGCTTTCTTT.

By sample fraction, this clonotype is medium-sized (0.01 to 0.1%). V and J are TRBV20-1 and TRBJ1-2; D unclear. Trimming stripped 3 bases from V and 8 bases from J, with 13 bases between. The V gene's germline CDR1 is DFQATT and CDR2 SNEGSKA (reference sequence). The CDR3 has 12 residues. In DNA form, the CDR3 reads TGCAGTGCTAGGAACGGGGATCGCGGCTACACCTTC. It encodes CSARNGDRGYTF.

The chain has TRBV28 and TRBJ1-4; no definite D call. Trimming removed 5 bases from V and 11 bases from J, with 12 bases in between. Germline V gene lookup returns CDR1 MDHEN and CDR2 SYDVKM. The CDR3 has 12 residues. CDR3 nucleotide sequence: TGTGCCAGCAGTCCTGGATTCGGGAAACTGTTTTTT. It codes for CASSPGFGKLFF.

This clonotype was counted between two and nine times. The chain combines TRBV6-2 or TRBV6-3 with TRBJ1-5, with 12 bases fitting TRBD1. With 5 bases clipped from V and 11 bases from J, the junction kept 10 bases outside the gene matches. The CDR3 extends over 15 amino acids. The V gene's germline CDR1 is MNHEY and CDR2 SVGEGT. The CDR3 nucleotides are TGTGCCAGCAGTCCCCGTGGGACAGGGGGCGTGACCCAGCATTTT. It translates to CASSPRGTGGVTQHF.

This chain connects TRBV20-1 to TRBJ2-5; D not certain. The germline V and J ends were trimmed by 5 bases and 5 bases, with 15 bases remaining between them. Germline CDR1 reads DFQATT; CDR2 reads SNEGSKA (reference sequence). There are 13 residues in the CDR3. The CDR3 bases are TGCAGTGCTCCCATCCAGAACACGGAGACCCAGTACTTC. Translation: CSAPIQNTETQYF.

V usage is TRBV4-1 and J usage is TRBJ2-5; D call uncertain. The CDR3 spans 15 residues. Germline V gives CDR1 MGHRA, CDR2 YSYEKL. The V end was cut by 0 bases, the J end by 5 bases, with 13 bases between. The CDR3 nucleotides are TGCGCCAGCAGCCAAGAGGGCACGGCCAGGGAGACCCAGTACTTC. Its protein is CASSQEGTARETQYF.

This chain uses TRBV5-1 with TRBJ1-6, with D possibly matching TRBD1 (6 bases). The CDR3 length is 15 residues. The ends were cut back, 2 bases at V and 7 bases at J, with 13 bases in the middle. The germline V gene encodes CDR1 SGHRS and CDR2 YFSETQ. The CDR3 region has the DNA TGCGCCAGCAGCTTAGGGCAGGGGTCCAATTCACCCCTCCACTTT. Amino acid sequence: CASSLGQGSNSPLHF.

This sequence joins TRBV20-1 and TRBJ2-3, with 13 bases lining up with TRBD2. Unmatched junction bases numbered 9, after V lost 0 bases and J lost 3 bases. The CDR3 has 18 residues. Germline values: CDR1 DFQATT, CDR2 SNEGSKA (reference sequence). The CDR3 spells CSARDTSGRVRGTDTQYF. CDR3 coding DNA: TGCAGTGCTAGAGATACTAGCGGGAGGGTAAGGGGTACAGATACGCAGTATTTT.

The chain employs TRBV6-5 and TRBJ1-1, with TRBD1 as a possible D gene (5 bases). The germline V gene encodes CDR1 MNHEY and CDR2 SVGAGI. V lost 0 bases and J lost 0, with 8 bases in between. CDR3 length equals 15 residues. CDR3 loop: CASSYSGGMNTEAFF. For the CDR3, the DNA is TGTGCCAGCAGTTACTCGGGGGGGATGAACACTGAAGCTTTCTTT.

J is TRBJ2-1 and V is TRBV10-1; D remains ambiguous. The CDR3 is made up of 15 amino acids. Germline V gene lookup returns CDR1 WNHNN and CDR2 SYGVQD (reference sequence). The germline V and J ends were trimmed by 7 bases and 2 bases, with 15 bases remaining between them. The CDR3 region is CASTQYYPTYNEQFF. For the CDR3, the DNA is TGCGCCAGCACGCAGTATTATCCAACCTACAATGAGCAGTTCTTC.

The V call is TRBV19, the J call TRBJ2-1; 11 bases agree with TRBD2. CDR3 length: 16 residues. Germline CDR1 LNHDA, CDR2 SQIVND (reference sequence). J lost 1 base, V lost 7 bases, and 6 bases had no gene match. CDR3 nucleotides: TGTGCCAGTAACTCCGCTAGCGGGGGGTCCTACAATGAGCAGTTCTTC. Encoded protein: CASNSASGGSYNEQFF.

This clonotype has a handful of counts. Sequence at one end of the junction differs from germline and may be a read error. The rearrangement uses TRBV7-7 and TRBJ2-5, with 7 bases lining up with TRBD1. The CDR3 runs to 16 residues. CDR1 is SSHAT, CDR2 FNYEAQ, per germline (reference sequence). The CDR3 DNA reads TGTGCTAGCAGCCCATCCGACAGGGCTTTGAGAGAGACCCAGTACTTC. It codes for CASSPSDRALRETQYF.

CDR3 sequence (DNA): TGTGCCAGCAGCCCCGAGGGAGGACAGCCCCAGCATTTT. This sequence encodes CASSPEGGQPQHF. The chain links TRBV7-2 to TRBJ1-5; D is unresolved. The CDR3 loop spans 13 amino acids. Per the germline V gene, CDR1 is SGHTA and CDR2 is FQGNSA. Trimming removed 5 bases from V and 7 bases from J, with 12 bases in between.

The V call is TRBV6-5, the J call TRBJ1-5, with D uncertain. CDR3 length: 14 residues. The V gene's germline CDR1 is MNHEY and CDR2 SVGAGI. The germline V and J ends were trimmed by 2 bases and 6 bases, with 11 bases remaining between them. The CDR3 DNA reads as TGTGCCAGCAGTTACCACGGGGTAGGTCAGCCCCAGCATTTT. Translated: CASSYHGVGQPQHF.

This clonotype was found a few times. The genes are TRBV25-1 and TRBJ1-4; D unresolved. The CDR3 extends over 14 amino acids. Trimming left V 2 bases short and J 5 bases short, with 9 bases between. The germline V gene has CDR1 MGHDK and CDR2 SYGVNS. The CDR3 protein is CASSEHGGNEKLFF. CDR3 bases: TGTGCCAGCAGTGAACATGGCGGGAATGAAAAACTGTTTTTT.

This clonotype was observed a few times. V is TRBV6-9 and J is TRBJ1-6; D gene uncertain. The CDR3 contains 15 residues. Trimming took 5 bases from V and 9 from J, leaving 17 bases between them. Germline CDR1 MNHGY, CDR2 SVAAGI. CDR3 sequence (DNA): TGTGCCAGCAGTCAAAAAAAAGACGGATTTTCACCCCTCCACTTT. Encoded protein: CASSQKKDGFSPLHF.

The V gene is TRBV20-1, the J gene TRBJ1-5, with no clear D. CDR1 is DFQATT, CDR2 SNEGSKA, per germline (reference sequence). The CDR3 contains 11 residues. V gave up 1 base and J gave up 6 bases, with 4 bases separating them. The CDR3 loop reads CSARGGQPQHF. CDR3 coding DNA: TGCAGTGCTAGAGGGGGTCAGCCCCAGCATTTT.